This T cell receptor (beta chain) was captured by sequencing in a study of CD4 T cells in relation to SARS-CoV-2 and coronaviruses. The data were produced by immunoSEQ multiplex PCR, yet TCRdb's version contains in-frame clones alone and is incomplete. In the table there are tens of thousands of clones, less than 75% of which are singletons. CDR3 size: 13 residues. Germline V gives CDR1 SNHLY, CDR2 FYNNEI. Regarding this clone: Its antigen is still unknown. One junction end disagrees with the germline gene, perhaps due to a read error.

CD4+ T cells from unexposed donors were obtained before the COVID-19 pandemic (2011-2018). CD4+ T cells were isolated from the cells after 10 days of culture. PBMCs were plated at a few million per well in IL-2-containing medium. This rearrangement joins TRBV2 to TRBJ1-3; weak D call: TRBD1 (5 bases). The sequenced sample consisted of CD4+ T cells from PBMCs, cultured in vitro. The TCR comes from a human donor in good health. CDR3 DNA: TGTGCCCGCAGGGAGAGCTCTGGAAACACCATATATTTT. It encodes CARRESSGNTIYF.